The entry below gives a single T cell receptor beta chain sequence along with its context. Its antigen is still unknown. Donors counted as nominally healthy when sampled, yet unrecorded immune exposures were likely. The data belong to a study of cytomegalovirus exposure and HLA in healthy donors. CDR3 length equals 15 residues. The V gene lost 4 bases and the J gene lost 4 bases, with 14 bases spanning the gap. Looked up from germline, CDR1 is SGHRS and CDR2 is YFSETQ. A multiplex PCR was run with 60 Vbeta primers and 13 Jbeta primers. Method: immunoSEQ multiplex PCR; TCRdb's copy keeps in-frame clones and lacks some. The top ten clones hold about 10% of a sample with 200,000 to 250,000 clones, around 81% of them seen once. General study points: Immune exposure was documented only through CMV serostatus. TCR beta V- and J-gene trimming, according to a later analysis, was linked to a missense DCLRE1C variant.

V and J are TRBV5-1 and TRBJ2-2; no clear D gene. The source material was PBMCs. The clonotype originates from a woman aged 45-65 years in good health and CMV-seropositive. The CDR3 protein is CASSPLNPGTGELFF. The CDR3 nucleotides are TGCGCCAGCAGCCCTCTCAACCCGGGCACCGGGGAGCTGTTTTTT.